Following are 10 T cell receptor beta chains from one sample sequenced in a study of T cell responses to AZD1222 COVID-19 vaccine. Here immunoSEQ multiplex PCR was the method, and the copy in TCRdb shows in-frame clones only, minus some. The table records about 70,000 clones, about 85% of them present only once. The sequencing here drew on peripheral blood, taken 28 days after the second AZD1222 dose. The receptors here all came from an adult who received the AZD1222 COVID-19 vaccine.

The chain is built from TRBV13 and TRBJ2-7; a possible D gene is TRBD2 (6 bases). The CDR3 is made up of 15 amino acids. Trimming took 2 bases from V and 0 from J, leaving 11 bases between them. CDR1 and CDR2 from the germline V gene are PRHDT and FYEKMQ (reference sequence). CDR3 sequence (DNA): TGTGCCAGCAGCTTAATGACTAGGAGCTCCTACGAGCAGTACTTC. This encodes CASSLMTRSSYEQYF.

This chain's CDR3 is CASSLSAGLGYGYTF. For the CDR3, the DNA is TGTGCCAGCAGCTTATCAGCAGGCCTTGGCTATGGCTACACCTTC. The chain recombines TRBV11-2 with TRBJ1-2; D gene ambiguous. V dropped 2 bases and J dropped 4 bases, with 14 bases sitting between them. The CDR3 length is 15 residues. CDR1 and CDR2 from the germline V gene are SGHAT and FQNNGV.

This sequence joins TRBV6-5 and TRBJ1-3; 7 bases agree with TRBD1. Per the germline V gene, CDR1 is MNHEY and CDR2 is SVGAGI. The CDR3 has 16 amino acids. V gave up 0 bases and J gave up 3 bases; unmatched junction bases: 5. For the CDR3, the DNA is TGTGCCAGCAGTTACTCGAGTGGGACAGATGGAAACACCATATATTTT. Translating gives CASSYSSGTDGNTIYF.

The chain carries TRBV19 and TRBJ2-7, with D unresolved. The CDR3 runs 14 residues. The germline gives CDR1 LNHDA, CDR2 SQIVND (reference sequence). With 4 bases removed from V and 0 bases from J, the gap between germline ends came to 10 bases. The CDR3 protein is CASSRAGNSYEQYF. The CDR3 bases are TGTGCCAGTAGTAGGGCAGGTAACTCCTACGAGCAGTACTTC.

This clone was observed a handful of times. The V gene is TRBV28, the J gene TRBJ1-5; D remains unclear. The CDR3 loop spans 14 amino acids. Trimming stripped 1 base from V and 5 bases from J, with 9 bases between. Germline V gene data show CDR1 as MDHEN and CDR2 as SYDVKM. The CDR3 coding sequence is TGTGCCAGCAGTTTATCCGGGCTTTATCAGCCCCAGCATTTT. Translated, it gives CASSLSGLYQPQHF. Combining the CDR3 with reference TRBV28 and TRBJ1-5 gives the whole variable domain DVKVTQSSRYLVKRTGEKVFLECVQDMDHENMFWYRQDPGLGLRLIYFSYDVKMKEKGDIPEGYSVSREKKERFSLILESASTNQTSMYLCASSLSGLYQPQHFGDGTRLSIL.

The chain employs TRBV30 and TRBJ1-2; TRBD1 aligns across 10 bases. Looked up from germline, CDR1 is GTSNPN and CDR2 is SVGIG (reference sequence). V dropped 3 bases and J dropped 3; count of bases not matched to a gene: 10. The CDR3 contains 16 residues. CDR3: CAWSPGQGRKYYGYTF. CDR3 sequence (DNA): TGTGCCTGGAGCCCGGGACAGGGGCGTAAATACTATGGCTACACCTTC.

In its sample, this clone was seen once. The chain couples TRBV12-3 or TRBV12-4 to TRBJ1-3; D unclear. V lost 6 bases to trimming and J lost 12 bases, with 15 bases between them. The length of the CDR3 is 12 residues. The chain's CDR3 is CASRSTAAGIYF. The DNA for the CDR3 is TGTGCCAGCAGATCGACCGCCGCGGGCATATATTTT.

The chain recombines TRBV7-3 with TRBJ2-2; D gene unclear. Trimming stripped 1 base from V and 3 bases from J, with 12 bases between. Germline values: CDR1 SGHTA, CDR2 FQGTGA. The CDR3 length is 16 residues. The CDR3 reads CASSLRSSAYTGELFF. The CDR3 DNA sequence: TGTGCCAGCAGCTTAAGAAGTAGTGCGTACACCGGGGAGCTGTTTTTT. The variable domain in full, with the rest retrieved from reference TRBV7-3 and TRBJ2-2, is GAGVSQTPSNKVTEKGKYVELRCDPISGHTALYWYRQSLGQGPEFLIYFQGTGAADDSGLPNDRFFAVRPEGSVSTLKIQRTERGDSAVYLCASSLRSSAYTGELFFGEGSRLTVL.

Judged by abundance, this clone is medium-sized. The V and J genes are TRBV6-5 and TRBJ2-2, with 9 bases fitting TRBD1. After removal of 5 bases from V and 9 bases from J, the junction contained 10 bases not matched to a gene. CDR3 length: 15 residues. Germline values: CDR1 MNHEY, CDR2 SVGAGI. The CDR3 region is CASSLLGQGVRELFF. The DNA of the CDR3 is TGTGCCAGCAGTCTTCTGGGACAGGGCGTGCGGGAGCTGTTTTTT.

The J gene is TRBJ2-3, the V gene TRBV19; TRBD2 matches 9 bases. V shed 4 bases, J shed 0 bases, and the junction held 5 bases outside the gene matches. Germline values: CDR1 LNHDA, CDR2 SQIVND (reference sequence). The CDR3 length is 16 residues. The CDR3 DNA reads TGTGCCAGTAGTACACAAGCGGGAGGTAGCACAGATACGCAGTATTTT. Translating it yields CASSTQAGGSTDTQYF.